The text below deals with one T cell receptor (beta chain). This sample was included in a study of OX40 agonist ivuxolimab in advanced cancers. The timepoints at which blood was sampled were baseline, cycle 4 day 1, and cycle 7 day 1. TCRdb keeps only in-frame clones here, not all; method: immunoSEQ multiplex PCR. The profile shows approximately 46,000 clones, over 75% of them singletons. Germline V gene data show CDR1 as LGHNA and CDR2 as YSLEER. Trimming pared 0 bases from V and 2 bases from J, leaving 11 bases between. The CDR3 runs 15 residues. Sequenced material: CD4+ or CD8+ T cells sorted from blood, taken in a trial of the OX40 agonist ivuxolimab. The V call is TRBV4-3, the J call TRBJ2-7; D is perhaps TRBD1 or TRBD2 (5 bases each). This receptor was obtained from an adult with an advanced solid tumor such as melanoma, head and neck, liver or kidney cancer. CDR3 DNA: TGCGCCAGCAGCCAAGATCGGGGCAGAACCTACGAGCAGTACTTC. Translated: CASSQDRGRTYEQYF.